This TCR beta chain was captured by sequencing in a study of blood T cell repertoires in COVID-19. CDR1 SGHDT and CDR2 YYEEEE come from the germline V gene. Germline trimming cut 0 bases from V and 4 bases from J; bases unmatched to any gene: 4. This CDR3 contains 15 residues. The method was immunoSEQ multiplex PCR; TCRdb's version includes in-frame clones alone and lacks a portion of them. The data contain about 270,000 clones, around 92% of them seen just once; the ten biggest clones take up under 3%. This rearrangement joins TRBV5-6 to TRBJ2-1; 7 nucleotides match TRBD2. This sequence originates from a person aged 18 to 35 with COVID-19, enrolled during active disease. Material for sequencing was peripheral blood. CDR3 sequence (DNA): TGTGCCAGCAGCTTGGACCTAGCGGTATACAATGAGCAGTTCTTC. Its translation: CASSLDLAVYNEQFF. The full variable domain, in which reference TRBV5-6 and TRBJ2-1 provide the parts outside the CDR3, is DAGVTQSPTHLIKTRGQQVTLRCSPKSGHDTVSWYQQALGQGPQFIFQYYEEEERQRGNFPDRFSGHQFPNYSSELNVNALLLGDSALYLCASSLDLAVYNEQFFGPGTRLTVL.